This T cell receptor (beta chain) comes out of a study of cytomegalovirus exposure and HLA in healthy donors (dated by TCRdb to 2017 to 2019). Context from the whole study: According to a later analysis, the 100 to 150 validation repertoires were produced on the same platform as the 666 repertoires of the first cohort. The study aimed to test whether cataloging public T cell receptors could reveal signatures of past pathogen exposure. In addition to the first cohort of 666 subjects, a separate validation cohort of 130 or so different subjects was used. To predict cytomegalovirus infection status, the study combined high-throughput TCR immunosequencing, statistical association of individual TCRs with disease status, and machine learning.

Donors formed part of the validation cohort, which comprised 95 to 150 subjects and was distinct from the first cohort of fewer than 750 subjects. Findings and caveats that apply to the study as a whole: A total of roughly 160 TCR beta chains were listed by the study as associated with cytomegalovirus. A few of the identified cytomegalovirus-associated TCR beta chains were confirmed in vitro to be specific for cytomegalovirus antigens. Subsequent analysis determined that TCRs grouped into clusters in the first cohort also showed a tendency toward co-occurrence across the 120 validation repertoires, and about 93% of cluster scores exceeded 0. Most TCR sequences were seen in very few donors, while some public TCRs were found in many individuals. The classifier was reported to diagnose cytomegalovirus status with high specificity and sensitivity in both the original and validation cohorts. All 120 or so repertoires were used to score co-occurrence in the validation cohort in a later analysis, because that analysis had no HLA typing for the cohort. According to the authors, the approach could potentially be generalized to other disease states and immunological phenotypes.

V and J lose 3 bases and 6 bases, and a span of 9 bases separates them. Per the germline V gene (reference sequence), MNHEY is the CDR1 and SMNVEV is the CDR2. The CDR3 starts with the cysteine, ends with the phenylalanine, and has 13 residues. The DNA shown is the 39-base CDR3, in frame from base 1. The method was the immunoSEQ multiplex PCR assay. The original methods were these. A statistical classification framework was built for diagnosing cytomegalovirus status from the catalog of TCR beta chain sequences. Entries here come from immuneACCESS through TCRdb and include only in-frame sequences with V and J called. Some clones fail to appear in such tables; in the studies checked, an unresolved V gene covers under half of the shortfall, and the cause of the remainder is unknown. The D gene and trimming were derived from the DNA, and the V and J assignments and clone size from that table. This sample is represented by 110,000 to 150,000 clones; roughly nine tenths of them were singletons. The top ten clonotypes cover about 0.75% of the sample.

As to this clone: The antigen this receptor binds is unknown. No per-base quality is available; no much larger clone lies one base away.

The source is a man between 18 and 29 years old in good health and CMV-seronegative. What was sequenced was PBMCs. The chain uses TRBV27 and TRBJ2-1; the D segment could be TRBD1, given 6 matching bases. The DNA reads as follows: TGTGCCAGCAGTTTGGGGGCAGGCAATGAGCAGTTCTTC. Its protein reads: CASSLGAGNEQFF.